These T cell receptor beta chains were read from a single sample in a study of CD8 T cells in ankylosing spondylitis. TCRdb used MiXCR to reprocess the 5' RACE reads, holding one entry per CDR3 protein. The sample includes roughly 130,000 distinct CDR3 sequences, roughly 9% seen only once; the top ten take roughly 3.4%. Source material: blood, either unsorted or a sorted T cell fraction (not recorded which). The origin of the receptors is a male donor with ankylosing spondylitis or in good health (not recorded which). Both conserved end residues are trimmed from each CDR3. A D gene is named only where the DNA matches it firmly. Some rows have no size entry. The others give once, few or many, or a class for an expanded clone.

TRBV20-1 | many | NA | SARGNAYEQY
TRBV6-5 | many | NA | ASSYSGGPSYEQY
TRBV18 | many | TRBD2 | ASSPGTSARLGELF
TRBV5-5 | NA | TRBD2 | ARSSTSGSYEQY
TRBV20-1 | many | TRBD2 | SAEAGTYEQY
TRBV5-5 | many | TRBD1 | ASSLIASGTVFKNIQY
TRBV11-1 | many | NA | ASSLVAERRLSEQF
TRBV6-2/TRBV6-3 | many | NA | ASRRFSGANVLT
TRBV20-1 | many | NA | SARSRRGELF
TRBV3-1 | many | NA | ASSLAGGKSGNQPQH
TRBV6-1 | many | TRBD1 | ASIEYRDSNSPLH
TRBV5-1 | many | NA | ASSGNGGAGTGELF
TRBV2 | few | TRBD2 | ASSERPSGSYEQF
TRBV11-2 | many | NA | ASSLGTSYNEQF